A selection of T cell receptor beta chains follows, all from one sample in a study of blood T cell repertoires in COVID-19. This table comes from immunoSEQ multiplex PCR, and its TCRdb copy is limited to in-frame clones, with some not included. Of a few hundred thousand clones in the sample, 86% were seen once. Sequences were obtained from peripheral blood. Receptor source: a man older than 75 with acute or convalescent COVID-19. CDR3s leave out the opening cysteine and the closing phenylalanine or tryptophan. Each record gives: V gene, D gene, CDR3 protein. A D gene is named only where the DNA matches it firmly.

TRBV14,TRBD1,ASSLRTGMNTEAF
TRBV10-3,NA,AISESQMNTEAF
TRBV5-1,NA,ASSLGTAERSPLH
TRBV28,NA,ASSFYNYGYT
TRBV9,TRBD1,ASSVDGRGHQPQH
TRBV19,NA,ASSTGTPSYNSPLH
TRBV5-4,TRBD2,ASSLGLAGGTDTQY
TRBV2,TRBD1,ASSGQGASNQPQH
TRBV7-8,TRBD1,ASSPGTANYGYT
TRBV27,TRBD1,ASSLFGTGFYEQY
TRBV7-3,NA,ASSLTPGEREQY
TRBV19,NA,ASSVDRDSYNEQF
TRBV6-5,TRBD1,ASSPSTPTGVAF
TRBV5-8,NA,ASSFGVENTEAF
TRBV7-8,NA,ASSTREAATNEKLF
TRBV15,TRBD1,ATSRDRDRVEKLF
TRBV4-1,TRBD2,ASSLGLADTYEQY
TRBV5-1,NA,ASGVRDTQY
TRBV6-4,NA,ASSANFGNTEAF
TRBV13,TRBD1,ASSLGNRDREAEAF
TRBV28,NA,ASSNPGFSGNTIY
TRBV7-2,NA,ASSLDTGYRGGYNEQF
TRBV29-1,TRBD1,SVRPRDRGKETQY
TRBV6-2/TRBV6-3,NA,ASSDAGASSTDTQY
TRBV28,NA,ASSGVSYEQY
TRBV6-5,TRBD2,ATRTSGGYEQY
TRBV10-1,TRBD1,ASSESRGDRSCGANVLT
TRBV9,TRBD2,ASSGGAGVRTGELF
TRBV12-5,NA,ASGLVIGAGGELF
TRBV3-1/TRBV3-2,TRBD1,ASSLGDRGEKLF
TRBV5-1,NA,ASSEGLATDTQY
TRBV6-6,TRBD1,ASSRQGIPNQPQH
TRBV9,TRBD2,ASSGLGGPPDTQY
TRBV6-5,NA,ASSNSGLAPEQY
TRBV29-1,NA,SVDRGGFPEAF
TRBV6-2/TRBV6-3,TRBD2,ASSQPPRGYADTQY
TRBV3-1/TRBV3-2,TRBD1,ASSVGTGHNSPLH
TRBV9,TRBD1,ASSVGEGGGYT
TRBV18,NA,ASSRSRETQY
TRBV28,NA,ASSRWGRNEQF
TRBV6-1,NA,ASSEAFRGSGNTIY
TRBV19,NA,ASADRRNEKLF
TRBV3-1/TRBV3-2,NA,ASSQEPEPPY
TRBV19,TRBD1,ARTRDRAAKLF
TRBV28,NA,ASSSDSYYGYT
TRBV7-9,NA,ASSASGTGVNYGYT
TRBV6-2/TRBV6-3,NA,ASSYRVANTEAF
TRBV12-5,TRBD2,ASVGGTPEQY
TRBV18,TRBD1,ASSPFGQGGGHEQY
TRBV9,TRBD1,ASSVDRYNEQF
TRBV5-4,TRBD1,ASNPGQSNYGYT
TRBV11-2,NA,ASSLDHNYGYT
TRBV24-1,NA,ATSDLRLGEQY
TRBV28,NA,ASSWGGRGNQPQH
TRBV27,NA,ASSFSIRGGTYNEQF
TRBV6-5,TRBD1,ASSLRTGGIGEAF
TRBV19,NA,ASSPRQGEINQPQH
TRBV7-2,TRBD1,ASSSTGVGELF
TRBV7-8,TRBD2,ASSLVGGTSGSYNEQF